This T cell receptor beta chain was sequenced for a study of T cell responses to AZD1222 COVID-19 vaccine. This table comes from immunoSEQ multiplex PCR, and its TCRdb copy is limited to in-frame clones, with some not included. The table records about 140,000 clones, roughly 90% of them present only once. Regarding the study as a whole: Only after the peak T cell response were repertoires sampled. Possibly, clonal diversity was underestimated; donors were largely white British and included more females. In the spike-specific TCR repertoire, nearly half reportedly target unmutated variant regions.

The length of the CDR3 is 15 residues. The germline gives CDR1 SGHVS, CDR2 FQNEAQ. With V trimmed by 4 bases and J by 2 bases, 5 bases remained unmatched. Second doses were pooled across both intervals (about 4 or about 12 weeks). On this clone itself: The target antigen is unknown.

The TCR originated in an adult who received the AZD1222 COVID-19 vaccine. The chain recombines TRBV7-8 with TRBJ2-7, with TRBD2 matching over 10 bases. Sequencing used peripheral blood, obtained 28 days after the second AZD1222 dose. The CDR3 reads CASSSLAGAAYEQYF. CDR3 DNA: TGTGCCAGCAGCTCGCTAGCGGGGGCCGCCTACGAGCAGTACTTC.